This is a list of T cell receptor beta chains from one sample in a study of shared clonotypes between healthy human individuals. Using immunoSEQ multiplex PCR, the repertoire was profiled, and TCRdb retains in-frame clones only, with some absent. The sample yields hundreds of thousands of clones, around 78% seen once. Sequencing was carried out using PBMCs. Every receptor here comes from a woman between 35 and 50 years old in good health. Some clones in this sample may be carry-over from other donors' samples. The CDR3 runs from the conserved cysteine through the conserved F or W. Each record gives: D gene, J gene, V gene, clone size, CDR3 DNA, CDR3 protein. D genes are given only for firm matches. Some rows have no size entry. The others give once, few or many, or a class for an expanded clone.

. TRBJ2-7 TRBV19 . TGTGCCAGTAGTTCGGGACGGAGCTCCTACGAGCAGTACTTC CASSSGRSSYEQYF
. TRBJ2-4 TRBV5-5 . TGTGCCAGCAGCCCTACCCCCGGTACAAACATTCAGTACTTC CASSPTPGTNIQYF
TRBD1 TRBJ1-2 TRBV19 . TGTGCCAGTAGTAACAGCTGGGGACAGGGTCGAAATGGCTACACCTTC CASSNSWGQGRNGYTF
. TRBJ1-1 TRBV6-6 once TGTGCCAGCAGTAAGGGCTATGAAGCTTTCTTT CASSKGYEAFF
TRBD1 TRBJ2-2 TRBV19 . TGTGCCAGTAGGGGGACAGGGAACACCGGGGAGCTGTTTTTT CASRGTGNTGELFF
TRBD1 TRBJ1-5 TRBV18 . TGTGCCAGTCAGGGGGACAGGGGCAATCAGCCCCAGCATTTT CASQGDRGNQPQHF
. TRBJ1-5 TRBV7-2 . TGTGCCAGCAGCTCCAGGACGAGCAATCAGCCCCAGCATTTT CASSSRTSNQPQHF
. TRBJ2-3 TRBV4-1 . TGCGCCAGCAGCAGCCGGGGGCAGGGCAGTACGCAGTATTTT CASSSRGQGSTQYF
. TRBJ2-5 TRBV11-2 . TGTGCCAGCAGCTTAGAGGGGGGTACCCCCGAGGAGACCCAGTACTTC CASSLEGGTPEETQYF
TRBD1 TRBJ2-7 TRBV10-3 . TGTGCCATCAGTGAGTCGGGTCCGGGACAGTGGTCCTACGAGCAGTACTTC CAISESGPGQWSYEQYF
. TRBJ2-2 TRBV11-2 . TGTGCCAGCAGCTTAACGACCGGGGAGCTGTTTTTT CASSLTTGELFF
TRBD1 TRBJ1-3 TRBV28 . TGTGCCAGCACTGAGCAGGGGGTGGGAAACACCATATATTTT CASTEQGVGNTIYF
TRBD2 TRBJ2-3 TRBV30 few TGTGCCTGGAGTCTTAGTCTAGCGGTAGCAGATACGCAGTATTTT CAWSLSLAVADTQYF
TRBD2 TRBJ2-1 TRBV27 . TGTGCCAGCACCCCGCCTTGGTCAACGGGAGGCAAACGCCGCTACAATGAGCAGTTCTTC CASTPPWSTGGKRRYNEQFF
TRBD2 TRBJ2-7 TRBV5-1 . TGCGCCAGCAAAACTTATAGCGGGAGGGGGGGCGACGAGCAGTACTTC CASKTYSGRGGDEQYF
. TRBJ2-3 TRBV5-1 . TGCGCCAGCAGCTTAGGGGGATGGAGAGATACGCAGTATTTT CASSLGGWRDTQYF
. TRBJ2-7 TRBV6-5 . TGTGCCAGCAGCAGGAACAGCTACGAGCAGTACTTC CASSRNSYEQYF
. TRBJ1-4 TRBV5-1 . TGCGCCAGCAGCGTTGGGGACCGACAGGCAACGAATGAAAAACTGTTTTTT CASSVGDRQATNEKLFF
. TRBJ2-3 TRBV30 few TGTGCCTGGAGCGACTCCACAGATACGCAGTATTTT CAWSDSTDTQYF
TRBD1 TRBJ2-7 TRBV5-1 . TGCGCCAGCAGCGTCGGTGACAGGGCTCCCTACGAGCAGTACTTC CASSVGDRAPYEQYF
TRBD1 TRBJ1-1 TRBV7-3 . TGTGCCAGCAGCTCGGACAGGGGTGGAACTGAAGCTTTCTTT CASSSDRGGTEAFF
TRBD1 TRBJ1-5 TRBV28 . TGTGCCAGCAGTTTCGGAGGGGGCGCCGGGAGCAATCAGCCCCAGCATTTT CASSFGGGAGSNQPQHF
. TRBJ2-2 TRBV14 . TGTGCCAGCAGCCAGCCCAGGACACTTTTGAACACCGGGGAGCTGTTTTTT CASSQPRTLLNTGELFF
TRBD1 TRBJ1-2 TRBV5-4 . TGTGCCAGCAGCAGGACAGGGACCTATGGCTACACCTTC CASSRTGTYGYTF
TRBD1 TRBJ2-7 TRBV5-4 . TGTGCTAGCAGCTCGGGCCCGGACAGGGGCTCCTACGAGCAGTACTTC CASSSGPDRGSYEQYF
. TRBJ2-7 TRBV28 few TGTGCCAGCAGTTTATGGTCAGGAAAAAAGTCCTACGAGCAGTACTTC CASSLWSGKKSYEQYF
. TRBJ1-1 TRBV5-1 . TGCGCCAGCAGCTTGGGCGACGGGACACCTGAAGCTTTCTTT CASSLGDGTPEAFF
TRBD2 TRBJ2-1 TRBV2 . TGTGCCAGCACCTATCACCTGCCGGGACTAGATGATGAGCAGTTCTTC CASTYHLPGLDDEQFF
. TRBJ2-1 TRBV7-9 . TGTGCCAGCAGCTTAGGGTTTGAGCAGTTCTTC CASSLGFEQFF
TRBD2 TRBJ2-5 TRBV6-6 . TGTGCCAGCAGTACCCTGGGGGGGTCCTTCTCAGAGACCCAGTACTTC CASSTLGGSFSETQYF
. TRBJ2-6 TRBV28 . TGTGCCAGCAGTCCATCGGACAGCCACTCTGGGGCCAACGTCCTGACTTTC CASSPSDSHSGANVLTF
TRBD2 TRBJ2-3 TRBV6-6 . TGTGCCAGCAGTCGATTCACTAGCGGTTCAGATACGCAGTATTTT CASSRFTSGSDTQYF
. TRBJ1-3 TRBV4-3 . TGCGCCAGCAGCCAAGATGGGAACTCTGGAAACACCATATATTTT CASSQDGNSGNTIYF
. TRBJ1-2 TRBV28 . TGTGCCAGCAGTTTGCGGAACTATGGCTACACCTTC CASSLRNYGYTF
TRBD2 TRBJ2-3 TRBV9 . TGTGCCAGCAGCGACCCCTCGACTAGCGTTAGCACAGATACGCAGTATTTT CASSDPSTSVSTDTQYF
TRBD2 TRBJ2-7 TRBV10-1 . TGCGCCAGCAGTGAGTCTCGGCTAGCGGTACTCTACGAGCAGTACTTC CASSESRLAVLYEQYF
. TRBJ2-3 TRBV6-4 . TGTGCCAGCAGCCCCTCGGCTAGCCTCAGGGATACGCAGTATTTT CASSPSASLRDTQYF
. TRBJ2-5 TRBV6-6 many TGTGCCAGCAGTTATGCCGGGGAAGAGACCCAGTACTTC CASSYAGEETQYF
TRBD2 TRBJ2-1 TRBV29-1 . TGCAGCGTTGCCGGACTAGCCCCTTCCAATGAGCAGTTCTTC CSVAGLAPSNEQFF
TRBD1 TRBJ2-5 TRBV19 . TGTGCCAGTAGTACTAGGGGCAGGGGGCAGGAGACCCAGTACTTC CASSTRGRGQETQYF
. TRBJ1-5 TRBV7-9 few TGTGCCAGCAGCTTAGCTGGGTCTCAGCCCCAGCATTTT CASSLAGSQPQHF
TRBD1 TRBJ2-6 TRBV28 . TGTGCCAGCAGTTTACCGGGACAGGGAGCATCTGGGGCCAACGTCCTGACTTTC CASSLPGQGASGANVLTF
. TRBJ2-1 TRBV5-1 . TGCGCCAGCAGCTCGCGGGCAGGGGTGTCCAAGGCGCGCAATGAGCAGTTCTTC CASSSRAGVSKARNEQFF
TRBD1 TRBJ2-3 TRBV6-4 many TGTGCCAGCAGTGACCTACCAGGGGGTAGCACAGATACGCAGTATTTT CASSDLPGGSTDTQYF
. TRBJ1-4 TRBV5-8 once TGTGCCAGCAGCTTGGAGCCCCCGGGGGAAAAACTGTTTTTT CASSLEPPGEKLFF
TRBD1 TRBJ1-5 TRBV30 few TGTGCCTGGCAACCTCGGACAGGAAGCAATCAGCCCCAGCATTTT CAWQPRTGSNQPQHF
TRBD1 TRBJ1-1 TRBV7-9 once TGTGCCAGCAGCCACCGGGACAGGGCCCCTGAAGCTTTCTTT CASSHRDRAPEAFF
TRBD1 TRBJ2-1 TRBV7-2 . TGTGCCAGCAGCCATGACAGGGCCTACAATGAGCAGTTCTTC CASSHDRAYNEQFF
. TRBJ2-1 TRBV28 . TGTGCCAGCACCTCCGTGGAGGCGCGCAATGAGCAGTTCTTC CASTSVEARNEQFF
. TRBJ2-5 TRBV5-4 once TGTGCCAGCAGCTTGTCGACCGGGGGAGCGATCCAAGAGACCCAGTACTTC CASSLSTGGAIQETQYF
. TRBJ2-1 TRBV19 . TGTGCCAGTAGTCGGATTTCCTCAAGGAATGAGCAGTTCTTC CASSRISSRNEQFF
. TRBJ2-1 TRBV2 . TGTGCCAGCAGCCTGGACAGCTACAATGAGCAGTTCTTC CASSLDSYNEQFF
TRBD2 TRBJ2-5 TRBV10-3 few TGTGCCATCAGTGTTGGGACTAGTCATTCCCAAGAGACCCAGTACTTC CAISVGTSHSQETQYF
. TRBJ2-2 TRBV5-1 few TGCGCCAGCAGCTTTGATCGGGTAGACACCGGGGAGCTGTTTTTT CASSFDRVDTGELFF
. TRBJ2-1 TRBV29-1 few TGCAGCTGGACAGCTTCCAGTGAGCAGTTCTTC CSWTASSEQFF
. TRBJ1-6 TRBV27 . TGTGCCAGCAAACAAGAACCGGGGGGGAATTCACCCCTCCACTTT CASKQEPGGNSPLHF